A selection of T cell receptor beta chains follows, all from one sample in a study of blood T cell repertoires in COVID-19. Sequencing used immunoSEQ multiplex PCR; TCRdb keeps in-frame clones, though not all of them. Among 400,000 to 550,000 clones listed, about 85% were seen once. The sample comprised PBMCs or T cells enriched from blood (not recorded which). The receptors come from a young woman with acute COVID-19. Both conserved end residues are part of each CDR3. A D gene is named only where the DNA matches it firmly. The listing skips clone size in some rows; elsewhere it reads once, few, many or a size class.

abundance,v_gene,j_gene,d_gene,CDR3nt,CDR3aa
once,TRBV7-9,TRBJ2-7,TRBD1,TGTGCCAGCAGCCTTTTTGTCGACATTTGGGACAGGGGGCACGAGCAGTACTTC,CASSLFVDIWDRGHEQYF
-,TRBV27,TRBJ2-1,TRBD2,TGTGCCAGCAGTTTATTGCTAGCGGGGGACCTTTTGGATGAGCAGTTCTTC,CASSLLLAGDLLDEQFF
-,TRBV28,TRBJ2-1,TRBD2,TGTGCCAGCAGTTTATCTGGAGCTAGCGGGATGGTTGAGCAGTTCTTC,CASSLSGASGMVEQFF
-,TRBV6-5,TRBJ2-7,-,TGTGCCAGCAGTTACGGCCCAGGGACTTCACTGGAGCAGTACTTC,CASSYGPGTSLEQYF
-,TRBV5-4,TRBJ1-2,TRBD1,TGTGCCAGCAGCTTGGGGGACAGGGACCATGGCTACACCTTC,CASSLGDRDHGYTF
-,TRBV12-5,TRBJ1-2,TRBD1,TGTGCTAGTGGTTTGGCCCTCGGACAGGGGGCCGGTGGTGGCTACACCTTC,CASGLALGQGAGGGYTF
-,TRBV19,TRBJ2-1,-,TGTGCCATTGGGGCAGGGTCGAAGGGATTCAACAATGAGCAGTTCTTC,CAIGAGSKGFNNEQFF
-,TRBV24-1,TRBJ2-1,-,TGTGCCATCAGTGACCCCAACGCGGCGGGGTCCGCCTACAATGAGCAGTTCTTC,CAISDPNAAGSAYNEQFF
-,TRBV11-2,TRBJ2-1,-,TGTGCCAGCAGCCCCACCGGCGGGGTCTACAATGAGCAGTTCTTC,CASSPTGGVYNEQFF
-,TRBV7-2,TRBJ2-1,TRBD2,TGTGCCAGCGGAGGGGCCGCTAGCGGGGGTTACAATGAGCAGTTCTTC,CASGGAASGGYNEQFF
once,TRBV9,TRBJ2-3,TRBD2,TGTGCCAGCAGCGCAACACTAGCGGGAGGGCCCACAGATACGCAGTATTTT,CASSATLAGGPTDTQYF
-,TRBV27,TRBJ2-7,TRBD1,TGTGCCAGCAGTTCCGGGACAGAGTCCTACGAGCAGTACTTC,CASSSGTESYEQYF
once,TRBV6-4,TRBJ2-3,-,TGTGCCAGCAGTGACCAGAGCACAGATACGCAGTATTTT,CASSDQSTDTQYF
-,TRBV19,TRBJ1-5,-,TGTGCCAGTAGTATATGGGGCGTCAATCAGCCCCAGCATTTT,CASSIWGVNQPQHF
-,TRBV7-6,TRBJ2-5,TRBD2,TGTGCCAGCAGCCAACCCCCCCCCTATCGCGGGAGCCAGGTAGAGACCCAGTACTTC,CASSQPPPYRGSQVETQYF
-,TRBV7-8,TRBJ2-7,-,TGTGCCAGCAGCCTCATATTCGGTTACGAGCAGTACTTC,CASSLIFGYEQYF
-,TRBV5-4,TRBJ2-7,-,TGTGCCAGCAGCTGGGAAGGGGCCTACGAGCAGTACTTC,CASSWEGAYEQYF
-,TRBV7-2,TRBJ1-6,-,TGTGCCAGCAGCTACAGCTCACCCCTCCACTTT,CASSYSSPLHF
few,TRBV15,TRBJ1-1,-,TGTGCCACCAGCAGAGATCCCACAGATAACACTGAAGCTTTCTTT,CATSRDPTDNTEAFF
-,TRBV15,TRBJ2-1,TRBD2,TGTGCCACCAGCAGAGTAGGTTGGCGGGAGGGCCAGGGATTTGGCAATGAGCAGTTCTTC,CATSRVGWREGQGFGNEQFF
-,TRBV27,TRBJ2-7,-,TGTGCCAGCAGTTTATTTGCGGGTACCTACGAGCAGTACTTC,CASSLFAGTYEQYF
-,TRBV19,TRBJ2-7,TRBD1,TGTGCCAGTAGTCCGGACAGGGTCTTCTACGAGCAGTACTTC,CASSPDRVFYEQYF
-,TRBV18,TRBJ2-5,TRBD2,TGTGCCAGCTCACCGGGACTAGCGGGAGAGACCCAGTACTTC,CASSPGLAGETQYF
-,TRBV5-6,TRBJ2-1,-,TGTGCCAGCAGCCCTGGTCTAGCGTTATACAATGAGCAGTTCTTC,CASSPGLALYNEQFF
once,TRBV5-1,TRBJ1-6,TRBD1,TGCGCCAGCAGCTTGGGACAGGGGGATTTTCGAGTTGGTTCACCCCTCCACTTT,CASSLGQGDFRVGSPLHF
-,TRBV9,TRBJ1-2,-,TGTGCCAGCAGCGTATCAACGAGGTTTATGAATGGCTACACCTTC,CASSVSTRFMNGYTF
-,TRBV19,TRBJ1-1,TRBD1,TGTGCCAGTAGCGCCCTGACAGGGGACACTGAAGCTTTCTTT,CASSALTGDTEAFF
-,TRBV7-9,TRBJ1-2,-,TGTGCCAGCAGCTTAGCGTGGGGGCAAGGCTATGGCTACACCTTC,CASSLAWGQGYGYTF
-,TRBV28,TRBJ2-3,TRBD2,TGTGCCAGCAGTTTAGGGGACCTAGCGGGGATAAGCACAGATACGCAGTATTTT,CASSLGDLAGISTDTQYF
-,TRBV13,TRBJ1-1,-,TGTGCCAGCAGCGGCGCGGACAGTCTGAACACTGAAGCTTTCTTT,CASSGADSLNTEAFF
-,TRBV7-6,TRBJ2-1,TRBD2,TGTGCCAGCAGCTTAGTTCCCCACACGACCAGCCTAGCGGGGTACTACAATGAGCAGTTCTTC,CASSLVPHTTSLAGYYNEQFF
-,TRBV7-2,TRBJ2-5,-,TGTGCCAGCAGCTTAGGACGGGGTACCCTAGGGACCCAGTACTTC,CASSLGRGTLGTQYF
once,TRBV7-9,TRBJ1-2,TRBD1,TGTGCCAGCAGCCCCCACCAGAACAGGGGACACTATGGCTACACCTTC,CASSPHQNRGHYGYTF
-,TRBV27,TRBJ2-7,TRBD1,TGTGCCAGCAGTTTCACAGGGGCCTACGAGCAGTACTTC,CASSFTGAYEQYF
-,TRBV9,TRBJ1-3,-,TGTGCCAGCAGCGGGGAACGGGGGGACACCATATATTTT,CASSGERGDTIYF
-,TRBV4-2,TRBJ2-3,TRBD2,TGTGCCAGCAGCCAATGGATAAGCGGGGGTCATTATTCCCTGGGCACAGATACGCAGTATTTT,CASSQWISGGHYSLGTDTQYF
-,TRBV28,TRBJ2-3,-,TGTGCCAGCAGTTCGACATCTCCTAGCACAGATACGCAGTATTTT,CASSSTSPSTDTQYF
-,TRBV12-3/TRBV12-4,TRBJ2-1,TRBD2,TGTGCCAGCAGTAGACTAGCGGGTCGCCCGTTCTTC,CASSRLAGRPFF
-,TRBV3-1/TRBV3-2,TRBJ2-1,TRBD2,TGTGCCAGCAGCCAACTAGCGGGGGAGACTATATACAATGAGCAGTTCTTC,CASSQLAGETIYNEQFF
-,TRBV6-2/TRBV6-3,TRBJ1-2,TRBD1,TGTGCCAGCAGTTACTCGGGACAGGGGGGCCGCTACACCTTC,CASSYSGQGGRYTF
-,TRBV28,TRBJ1-3,-,TGTGCCAGCAGTTTACGCCCAGATCAAGGAAACACCATATATTTT,CASSLRPDQGNTIYF
-,TRBV15,TRBJ2-5,-,TGTGCCACCAGCAGACGAACAGAGTACCAAGAGACCCAGTACTTC,CATSRRTEYQETQYF
-,TRBV2,TRBJ1-2,-,TGTGCCAGCAGTGGCGGGACGGACTTCTATGGCTACACCTTC,CASSGGTDFYGYTF
-,TRBV9,TRBJ2-7,-,TGTGCCAGCAGCGTAGGTAGGGAGCCGAGCTCCTACGAGCAGTACTTC,CASSVGREPSSYEQYF
-,TRBV29-1,TRBJ1-2,-,TGCAGCGTTGATACCAGGGGTGGCTACACCTTC,CSVDTRGGYTF
-,TRBV30,TRBJ2-3,TRBD1,TGTGCCTGGAGTAGCAGGGGGCCAGATACGCAGTATTTT,CAWSSRGPDTQYF
-,TRBV11-2,TRBJ2-5,TRBD2,TGTGCCAGCAGCGTGCCCGGGTGGTGGGAGGGCCGAAAGCAAGAGACCCAGTACTTC,CASSVPGWWEGRKQETQYF
few,TRBV7-9,TRBJ2-7,TRBD1,TGTGCCACTGCACAGGGGCCAGGGGAGCAGTACTTC,CATAQGPGEQYF
-,TRBV3-1/TRBV3-2,TRBJ1-1,-,TGTGCCAGCAGCCCTAGGGTAGCGGATGAGGACACTGAAGCTTTCTTT,CASSPRVADEDTEAFF
-,TRBV3-1/TRBV3-2,TRBJ1-2,-,TGTGCCAGCAGTGTCGGGGTCAGGGGAATTGATGGCTACACCTTC,CASSVGVRGIDGYTF
-,TRBV7-7,TRBJ1-2,-,TGTGCTAGCAGCCCCTCCACCTTC,CASSPSTF
-,TRBV30,TRBJ2-1,TRBD1,TGTGCCTGGAGCCTAGGGGGCCCCTCCTACAATGAGCAGTTCTTC,CAWSLGGPSYNEQFF
-,TRBV29-1,TRBJ2-1,-,TGCAGCGCCCGAACCGGGGAGGTGCAGTTCTTC,CSARTGEVQFF